This T cell receptor beta chain was recovered during a study of identifying expanded T cells in peripheral blood. Study-level results: Differentially abundant clones: roughly 1.3 between replicates, 16.4 at about 13 days, 19 at four. Clone count variance between approximately two-week samples rose with total template count.

This clone was observed a few times. No antigen is known for it. Collection occurred without any documented infections or immune events in donors. V was pared by 5 bases and J by 4 bases, with 7 bases of the junction left unmatched. Per the germline V gene, CDR1 is LNHDA and CDR2 is SQIVND (reference sequence). There are 14 residues in the CDR3. The assay was immunoSEQ multiplex PCR, and TCRdb's table has in-frame clones only and misses some. The sample includes about 94,000 clones, nearly 90% seen only once; the top ten take around 6%. Sample: blood. The origin of this receptor is a person aged 18 to 70 in good health. This chain uses TRBV19 with TRBJ1-2, with TRBD1 matching over 7 bases. CDR3 DNA: TGTGCCAGTAGTCTACCGGGACAGCTCTATGGCTACACCTTC. Protein sequence: CASSLPGQLYGYTF.